This T cell receptor (beta chain) was captured by sequencing in a study of T cell repertoires in aging, cancer and after chemotherapy (dated by TCRdb to 2018 to 2020). Background for the entire study: Donors were distributed across six age groups ranging from 30 or younger to 70 or older, with at least three individuals included per group. The complete dataset included approximately 10 million TCR reads. Alongside fewer than 100 healthy donors serving as a reference group, the cohort included roughly 220 cancer patients, of whom some 91 had hematological cancers and some 130 had solid cancers. Paired pre- and post-chemotherapy samples in the solid tumor group came from brain tumor (glioblastoma) patients receiving temozolomide-based therapy. To look at immunoaging and at how T cells reconstitute after chemotherapy, the study profiled TCR beta repertoires in peripheral blood from both healthy donors and cancer patients.

With regard to this clonotype: Its antigen has not been determined. Base qualities were left out, and no much larger clone turns up one base away.

The germline V gene sets CDR1 to MNHEY and CDR2 to SVGEGT. Relative to germline, V is missing 5 bases and J is missing 3 bases, with 2 bases of the junction outside any gene match. The CDR3 numbers 14 residues from cysteine through phenylalanine. Only the CDR3 portion is preserved as DNA: 42 bases, with reading frame beginning at the first base. Rearranged TRB sequences spanning V, D and J segments were amplified by multiplex touch-down PCR using a mixed TRB-A/B primer pool. Illumina adapters and sample indices were attached to the amplicons in two consecutive PCR reactions using Phusion HS II polymerase. Amplicons were gel-purified with the NucleoSpin Gel and PCR Clean-up kit, then checked with Qubit and an Agilent 2100 Bioanalyzer. Sequencing of the libraries was done on an Illumina MiSeq with paired-end, single-indexed 600-cycle runs. In the authors' own workflow: Processing of the TRB sequences was carried out with MiXCR versions 2.12 and 3.0.5. Each unique CDR3 nucleotide sequence was treated as one clone, and only productive sequences with two or more reads were kept. The repertoire metrics were Shannon diversity, evenness, clonality (defined as one minus evenness), and alpha-parameterized diversity profiles covering alpha 0 to 5. The IGoR algorithm was used to calculate generation probabilities for clones in the paired samples taken before and after chemotherapy. Clones were called with MiXCR by TCRdb after fastp trimmed the public reads at Q25, and only in-frame beta chains were retained. Here each entry gathers all rows of one CDR3 protein and keeps the most common genes and DNA. Here the V and J calls rest on TCRdb's processing, not on the authors' analysis. This sample has approximately 20,000 distinct CDR3 sequences in its table, and approximately 40% of those were observed once. In total, the top ten clones hold approximately 17% of the sample.

Broader findings and caveats from the paper: The authors noted that the repertoire data do not allow conclusions about immunological memory after chemotherapy. In healthy donors, the drop in TCR diversity with age came mainly from a loss of richness, whereas in cancer patients a loss of evenness also played a part. Untreated patients with hematological or solid cancers showed significantly lower blood TCR diversity and higher clonality than age-matched healthy donors. Median generation probability increased over the chemotherapy interval in both cancer cohorts, suggesting repertoire reconstitution through rebound thymic output.

Instead of sorted cells or RNA, genomic DNA extracted from peripheral blood served as the source for amplifying TCR beta rearrangements. Material for sequencing was blood. The sequence was collected from a human donor with a solid tumor. Here the chain combines TRBV6-2 or TRBV6-3 and TRBJ2-7; TRBD2 aligns with 12 central bases. Here is the DNA: TGTGCCAGCAGTACGGGACTAGCGGGCTACGAGCAGTACTTC. Its translation is CASSTGLAGYEQYF.